The rows below give T cell receptor beta chains drawn from one sample of a study of Graves' ophthalmopathy and Graves' hyperthyroidism. TCRdb re-called the multiplex PCR reads with MiXCR, one entry per CDR3 protein. The sample lists hundreds of thousands of distinct CDR3 sequences; 22% were seen once. Source material: peripheral blood. All receptors derive from a woman younger than 35 with stable Graves' hyperthyroidism. Some clones in this sample may be carry-over from other donors' samples. The CDR3 runs from the conserved cysteine through the conserved F or W. Each record gives: clone size, V gene, J gene, D gene, CDR3 DNA, CDR3 protein. D genes are given only for firm matches. Clone size is stated in some rows and not others, as once, few, many or a class when expanded.

many	TRBV20-1	TRBJ1-1	TRBD1	TGCAGTGCTAGTGACAGGGGCCAAGGGTACACTGAAGCTTTCTTT	CSASDRGQGYTEAFF
many	TRBV15	TRBJ1-2	NA	TGTGCCACCAGCAGAGATGTCGGCTTCGGGGATGGCTACACCTTC	CATSRDVGFGDGYTF
NA	TRBV28	TRBJ1-2	NA	TGTGCCAGCGGCGCCGGGACACTCCTTCGGGACTATGGCTACACCTTC	CASGAGTLLRDYGYTF
many	TRBV7-9	TRBJ1-1	TRBD1	TGTGCCAGCAGCCCCCAGGCCAGGGGGAGGACTGAAGCTTTCTTT	CASSPQARGRTEAFF
many	TRBV7-9	TRBJ1-1	NA	TGTGCCAGCAGCTTCCCCGACAGGAGTAATGAAGCTTTCTTT	CASSFPDRSNEAFF
many	TRBV14	TRBJ1-2	NA	TGTGCCAGCAGCCAAGGCGTGGGGCAACTGCTAAACTATGGCTACACCTTC	CASSQGVGQLLNYGYTF
many	TRBV11-2	TRBJ2-5	NA	TGTGCCAGCAGCTTGGGGACGGGAGTCGGGGAGACCCAGTACTTC	CASSLGTGVGETQYF
many	TRBV9	TRBJ1-2	NA	TGTGCCAGCAATTTGGGGGGCGACTATGGCTACACCTTC	CASNLGGDYGYTF
many	TRBV6-1	TRBJ1-1	NA	TGTGCCAGCAGTGAATGGGGGAGAGTGAACACTGAAGCTTTCTTT	CASSEWGRVNTEAFF
NA	TRBV19	TRBJ2-6	TRBD1	TGTGCCAGTAGTGCCCTCACAGGGGCTGGGGCCAACGTCCTGACTTTC	CASSALTGAGANVLTF
many	TRBV6-2/TRBV6-3	TRBJ2-7	TRBD1	TGTGCCAGCAGTAACCCAGGGGGACCCTACGAGCAGTACTTC	CASSNPGGPYEQYF
many	TRBV12-3/TRBV12-4	TRBJ2-2	NA	TGTGCCAGCAGTCCGGACGGGGGAGAGACCGGGGAGCTGTTTTTT	CASSPDGGETGELFF
many	TRBV12-5	TRBJ1-3	TRBD1	TGTGCTAGTGGTTTGGGAAGACAGGGTGGCAACACCATATATTTT	CASGLGRQGGNTIYF
many	TRBV5-1	TRBJ1-1	NA	TGCGCCAGCAGCTTGACGCCCTCCGGGGCGTTTTCAGGGGTCATGAACACTGAAGCTTTCTTT	CASSLTPSGAFSGVMNTEAFF
few	TRBV18	TRBJ1-6	NA	TGTGCCAGCTCACCGGAGCAGGGGATGGAATCACCCCTCCACTTT	CASSPEQGMESPLHF
once	TRBV28	TRBJ1-5	TRBD1	TGTGCCAGCAGTTCCCTGACAGGGTTTGATCAGCCCCAGCATTTT	CASSSLTGFDQPQHF
many	TRBV12-3/TRBV12-4	TRBJ1-2	NA	TGTGCCAGCAGTTTAGTAAAAGGGACCTATGGCTACACCTTC	CASSLVKGTYGYTF
many	TRBV6-5	TRBJ2-7	TRBD2	TGTGCCAGCAGTTACTCCGGGGGGGTCTACGAGCAGTACTTC	CASSYSGGVYEQYF
many	TRBV5-1	TRBJ2-7	NA	TGCGCCAGCAGCTTGGCACCACGGGGTGGGTACGAGCAGTACTTC	CASSLAPRGGYEQYF
few	TRBV2	TRBJ1-5	NA	TGTGCCAGCAGTTGGACAGCCCAATATAGCAATCAGCCCCAGCATTTT	CASSWTAQYSNQPQHF
few	TRBV25-1	TRBJ1-5	NA	TGTGCCAGCAGTGAATACCCCACTTGGGGGAGGGGGGACCCCCAGCATTTT	CASSEYPTWGRGDPQHF
many	TRBV20-1	TRBJ1-1	NA	TGCAGTGCTAGGGAACAGGGAACCGAAGCTTTCTTT	CSAREQGTEAFF
few	TRBV25-1	TRBJ1-2	NA	TGTGCCAGCAGTGACACCAGGGCCATAGGTAACTATGGCTACACCTTC	CASSDTRAIGNYGYTF
many	TRBV28	TRBJ1-6	NA	TGTGCCAGCCTTTATCGGGGCAGCTCCTCCTATAATTCACCCCTCCACTTT	CASLYRGSSSYNSPLHF
many	TRBV6-2/TRBV6-3	TRBJ1-5	NA	TGTGCCAGCAATCTCAGGAGCCATCAGCCCCAGCATTTT	CASNLRSHQPQHF
many	TRBV12-3/TRBV12-4	TRBJ2-7	NA	TGTGCCAGCAGCGAGGGAAAAGGGGGTAACGAGCAGTACTTC	CASSEGKGGNEQYF
NA	TRBV12-3/TRBV12-4	TRBJ1-2	TRBD1	TGTGCCAGCAGCCTTACAGGGGGTACGGGCTACACCTTC	CASSLTGGTGYTF
NA	TRBV6-2/TRBV6-3	TRBJ1-2	NA	TGTGCCAGCAGCCCCCACCGGCAGGACAGATTCCTCTTCTATGGCTACACCTTC	CASSPHRQDRFLFYGYTF
many	TRBV28	TRBJ1-1	NA	TGTGCCAGCAGCTCCCAGGCCGTGGGCACTGAAGCTTTCTTT	CASSSQAVGTEAFF
NA	TRBV19	TRBJ2-6	NA	TGTGTGACCTCTGGGGCCAACGTCCTGACTTTC	CVTSGANVLTF
NA	TRBV30	TRBJ1-1	NA	TGTGCCTGGAGTGTATTCGGGGCTGAAGCTTTCTTT	CAWSVFGAEAFF
many	TRBV6-2/TRBV6-3	TRBJ1-2	TRBD1	TGTGCCAGCAGTCCCGGACAGGGGGCTTCAGCTAACTATGGCTACACCTTC	CASSPGQGASANYGYTF
many	TRBV19	TRBJ2-5	NA	TGTGCCAGTAGTATAGGATCCGAAGAGACCCAGTACTTC	CASSIGSEETQYF
many	TRBV6-1	TRBJ1-5	NA	TGTGCCAGCAGTGGTCGGGGCCCCTACAATCAGCCCCAGCATTTT	CASSGRGPYNQPQHF
many	TRBV7-2	TRBJ2-5	NA	TGTGCCAGCAGCCCCATTTGGCCCGACCAAGAGACCCAGTACTTC	CASSPIWPDQETQYF
many	TRBV12-3/TRBV12-4	TRBJ1-1	TRBD1	TGTGCCAGCAATCCGACAGGGATTGAAGCTTTCTTT	CASNPTGIEAFF
many	TRBV28	TRBJ2-7	TRBD1	TGTGCCAGCAGTGCCCCCGGGACAGGGGGCGAGCAGTACTTC	CASSAPGTGGEQYF
many	TRBV2	TRBJ2-7	NA	TGTGCCAGCAGCGTGAGGTGGATCTCGGCCATCTACGAGCAGTACTTC	CASSVRWISAIYEQYF
many	TRBV12-3/TRBV12-4	TRBJ1-1	NA	TGTGCCAGCAGCTGGGGCGAAGGGGAAGCTTTCTTT	CASSWGEGEAFF
many	TRBV28	TRBJ1-5	NA	TGTGCCAGCAGGGCCGGGACGCATGAATATAGCAATCAGCCCCAGCATTTT	CASRAGTHEYSNQPQHF
NA	TRBV5-1	TRBJ1-1	NA	TGCGCCAGCAGCCCTCGGACAAGTGGTGAAGCTTTCTTT	CASSPRTSGEAFF
many	TRBV11-2	TRBJ1-6	NA	TGTGCCAGCAGCTTAGTTTCCGACGGGCTCGGAACACCCCTCCACTTT	CASSLVSDGLGTPLHF